The clone carrying this T cell receptor beta chain showed up just a few times. Antigen unknown. The authors' processing: Across clinicopathological groups, CDR3 differences served as the basis for building a distant-metastasis classifier for papillary thyroid cancer. Through MiXCR, TCRdb re-clonotyped the PCR reads. For this entry, the V and J calls and clone size follow TCRdb and not the study's own pipeline. The data show more than 20,000 clones, with 20% to 25% seen just once and 12% held by the top ten. V shed 2 bases and J shed 5 bases, with 15 bases lying between them. CDR1 and CDR2 from the germline V gene are SGDLS and YYNGEE. The CDR3 totals 15 residues. The data stem from a study of metastatic and nonmetastatic thyroid tumors. At the level of the study: Thyroid patients, malignant and benign, had repertoires compared across blood and tumor or nodule tissue.

The entire patient cohort was treatment-naive prior to thyroid surgery. Findings and limits, study-wide: It was reported that TCR beta diversity was significantly higher in malignant thyroid tumors than benign nodules, in blood and tumor.

Sequenced sample: tumor tissue. This chain links TRBV9 with TRBJ2-3; TRBD1 might be the D (7 bases). The source of this sequence is a female donor with papillary thyroid cancer or a benign thyroid nodule (not recorded which). Some clones in this sample may be carry-over from other donors' samples. CDR3 loop: CASSVTGMEGDTQYF. The CDR3 DNA reads TGTGCCAGCAGCGTGACAGGGATGGAGGGAGATACGCAGTATTTT.